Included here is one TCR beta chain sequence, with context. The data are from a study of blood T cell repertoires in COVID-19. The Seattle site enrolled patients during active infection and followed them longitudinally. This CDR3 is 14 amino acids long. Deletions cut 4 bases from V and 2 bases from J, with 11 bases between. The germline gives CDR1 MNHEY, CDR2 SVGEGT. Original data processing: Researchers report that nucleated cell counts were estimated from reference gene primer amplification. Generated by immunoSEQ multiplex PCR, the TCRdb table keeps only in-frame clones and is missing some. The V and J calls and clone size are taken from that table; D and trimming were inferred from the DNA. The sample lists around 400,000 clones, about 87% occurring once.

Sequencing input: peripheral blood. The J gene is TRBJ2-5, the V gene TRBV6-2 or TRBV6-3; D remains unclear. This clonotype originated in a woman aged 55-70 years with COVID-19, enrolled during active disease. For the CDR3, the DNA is TGTGCCAGCAGTTTATTCTCCCGGCAAGAGACCCAGTACTTC. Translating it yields CASSLFSRQETQYF.